These T cell receptor beta chains were read from a single sample in a study of T cell responses to AZD1222 COVID-19 vaccine. Data came from immunoSEQ multiplex PCR; TCRdb stores just in-frame clones and leaves some out. The table shows 85,000 to 130,000 clones, with nearly 95% occurring only once. The sequenced sample was peripheral blood, obtained on day 0 of AZD1222 vaccination. Receptors originate from an adult in good health. CDR3s include the opening cysteine and the closing phenylalanine or tryptophan. A D gene is named only where the DNA matches it firmly. Clone size is not always given. Where it is, it says once, few, many or a class for expanded clones.

CDR3: CASRDGVRKFYEQYF
DNA: TGTGCCAGCAGAGACGGGGTGCGGAAATTCTACGAGCAGTACTTC
V: TRBV6-5
size: .
length: 15
D: .
J: TRBJ2-7

CDR3: CASSLGTIFTDTQYF
DNA: TGTGCCAGCAGCTTAGGGACAATCTTCACAGATACGCAGTATTTT
V: TRBV11-1
size: .
length: 15
D: .
J: TRBJ2-3

CDR3: CAISAGQGGNQPQHF
DNA: TGTGCCATCAGTGCAGGACAGGGTGGCAATCAGCCCCAGCATTTT
V: TRBV10-3
size: .
length: 15
D: TRBD1
J: TRBJ1-5

CDR3: CASSPDSGTGNTIYF
DNA: TGTGCCAGCAGTCCTGACAGTGGGACTGGAAACACCATATATTTT
V: TRBV6-6
size: .
length: 15
D: .
J: TRBJ1-3

CDR3: CAWSKGLAGVGDEQYF
DNA: TGTGCCTGGAGTAAGGGACTAGCGGGAGTTGGCGACGAGCAGTACTTC
V: TRBV30
size: .
length: 16
D: TRBD2
J: TRBJ2-7

CDR3: CATSRPGQGGTGELFF
DNA: TGTGCCACCAGCAGACCCGGACAGGGGGGTACCGGGGAGCTGTTTTTT
V: TRBV15
size: .
length: 16
D: TRBD1
J: TRBJ2-2

CDR3: CASSSPPPGAAGGRSNEQFF
DNA: TGTGCCAGCAGCTCTCCTCCTCCCGGAGCCGCGGGAGGGCGGTCCAATGAGCAGTTCTTC
V: TRBV14
size: .
length: 20
D: TRBD2
J: TRBJ2-1

CDR3: CASRAGTDNSPLHF
DNA: TGTGCCAGCAGAGCCGGGACAGACAATTCACCCCTCCACTTT
V: TRBV27
size: .
length: 14
D: TRBD1
J: TRBJ1-6

CDR3: CASSPGTGGAAVRVKGSYEQYF
DNA: TGTGCCAGCTCACCGGGGACAGGGGGCGCGGCTGTGAGGGTTAAGGGGAGCTACGAGCAGTACTTC
V: TRBV18
size: once
length: 22
D: TRBD1
J: TRBJ2-7

CDR3: CASTSGGGEQYF
DNA: TGTGCCAGCACGTCAGGGGGAGGTGAGCAGTACTTC
V: TRBV25-1
size: .
length: 12
D: .
J: TRBJ2-7

CDR3: CASSPLAEPQGQYF
DNA: TGTGCCAGCAGCCCACTAGCGGAGCCGCAGGGGCAGTACTTC
V: TRBV7-8
size: .
length: 14
D: TRBD2
J: TRBJ2-7